This T cell receptor beta chain appears in the sequencing data of a study of blood T cell repertoires in COVID-19. Across the study: Specimens from acute and convalescent COVID-19 originated in the United States, Italy and Spain. In each case, the material was cDNA or gDNA derived from T cells, B-cell-depleted T cells, or PBMCs.

The CDR3 totals 15 residues. Germline V lookup: CDR1 SGHRS, CDR2 YFSETQ. V gave up 1 base and J gave up 6 bases, with 14 bases separating them. Generated by immunoSEQ multiplex PCR, the TCRdb table keeps only in-frame clones and is missing some. The sample holds 250,000 to 300,000 clones; approximately 91% are singletons and the top ten take roughly 0.92%. The sequence came from a woman aged 35 to 49 who had recovered from COVID-19. Sequences were obtained from peripheral blood. The gene calls are TRBV5-1 and TRBJ2-1; tentatively, D is TRBD2 (6 bases). In DNA, the CDR3 is TGCGCCAGCAGCTTGACCAGCGGAGGGCTCAATGAGCAGTTCTTC. This codes for CASSLTSGGLNEQFF.